This T cell receptor beta chain was sequenced in a study of T cell responses to AZD1222 COVID-19 vaccine (dated by TCRdb to the early 2020s). The study in broad terms: AZD1222 recipients given second doses at about 4 weeks or at about 12 weeks were pooled, since spike-specific TCR depth and breadth were not found to differ between the two schedules. TCR sequencing was performed for 230 to 250 trial participants, of whom some 200 were given two doses of AZD1222 and some 26 were given two doses of MenACWY control vaccine. Trial participants were enrolled by age into 18-55, 56-69 and 70-plus year subgroups, with about 150, 27 and 61 TCR-sequenced participants respectively.

Paper-wide results and their limitations: In the small 56-69-year group, the increase in depth fell short of significance, most likely because of low power. Vaccine-associated CD4 TCRs spanned the whole spike protein, with dominant responses in regions 160-218 and 743-854. Most participants were white British and females outnumbered males, and the authors suggested that clonal diversity may have been underestimated. Conclusions about previously exposed vaccinees are limited because only five to seven AZD1222 recipients were SARS-CoV-2 seropositive at baseline. After two AZD1222 doses, both the breadth and the depth of spike-specific TCRs were significantly higher than at day 0 and than in MenACWY recipients. No day 14 peak-response samples were available, so repertoires were characterized only after the peak T cell response. Nearly half of unique spike-specific TCRs reportedly recognized epitopes outside regions mutated in the B.1.351 and B.1.1.7 variants.

Turning to this clone: Its cognate antigen has yet to be identified. Base-call qualities are not available, and no considerably larger clone is one nucleotide away.

According to the study, the label for this sample's time point signals: baseline before first vaccination. Vaccinee samples came from UK trials COV001 and COV002, including a single-blind randomized controlled phase 2/3 trial of AZD1222 (ChAdOx1 nCoV-19) in healthy adults. For TCRbeta chain sequencing, PBMC samples from trial participants were taken at day 0 and at day 28 after the second dose. The germline ends are 17 bases apart after V is trimmed by 5 bases and J by 4 bases. CDR1 and CDR2 (SGHRS, YFSETQ) derive from the germline V gene. CDR3 length: 15 amino acids, cysteine to phenylalanine. Kept here is only the CDR3 DNA, which spans 45 bases and is read in frame from base 1. The CDR3 regions of human TCRbeta chains were analyzed by immunosequencing. As for the authors' bioinformatics: TCRs in the repertoires were compared against a reference library of SARS-CoV-2-specific TCRs that had been generated with the MIRA antigen-specificity platform. Breadth was defined as the fraction of unique TCRs that were SARS-CoV-2-associated, and depth was defined as the fraction of total T cells that were SARS-CoV-2-associated. Using the MIRA data, each spike-specific TCR was mapped to the spike region that the TCR reacts to and placed in a CD4 or CD8 class. Log10-transformed breadth and depth values were compared by one-way ANOVA with Sidak's multiple comparisons tests. The immuneACCESS repertoire file appears here via TCRdb, limited to in-frame rearrangements. These files lack a portion of the clones; in checked studies, under half of the deficit traces to unresolved V genes, and the cause of the others is not known. V and J calls and clone size come straight from that table; D and trimming were deduced from the DNA. The sample yields some 140,000 clones; roughly 93% were counted once. The biggest ten clones account for under 4% of the sample.

The source of this sequence is an adult in good health. The sequence joins TRBV5-1 to TRBJ2-3; D gene: possibly TRBD2, on 6 matching bases. The sample was peripheral blood, taken on day 0 of AZD1222 vaccination. CDR3 loop: CASSLAGSLADTQYF. The sequenced DNA: TGCGCCAGCAGTCTCGCCGGGAGTCTCGCAGATACGCAGTATTTT.